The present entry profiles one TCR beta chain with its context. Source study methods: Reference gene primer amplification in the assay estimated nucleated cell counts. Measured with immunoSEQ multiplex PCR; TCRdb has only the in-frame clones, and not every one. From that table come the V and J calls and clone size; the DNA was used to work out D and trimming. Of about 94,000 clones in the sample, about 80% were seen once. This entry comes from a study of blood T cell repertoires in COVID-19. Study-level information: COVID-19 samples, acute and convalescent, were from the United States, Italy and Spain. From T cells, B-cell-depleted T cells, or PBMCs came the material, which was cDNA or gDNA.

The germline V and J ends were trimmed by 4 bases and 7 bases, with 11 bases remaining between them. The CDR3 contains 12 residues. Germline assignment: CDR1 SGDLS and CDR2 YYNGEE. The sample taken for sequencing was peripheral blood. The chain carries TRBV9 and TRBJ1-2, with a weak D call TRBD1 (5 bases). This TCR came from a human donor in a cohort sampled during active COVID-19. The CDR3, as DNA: TGTGCCAGCAGCAATTGGGGGGTTGGCTACACCTTC. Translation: CASSNWGVGYTF.